The rows below give T cell receptor beta chains drawn from one sample of a study of cytomegalovirus exposure and HLA in healthy donors. Data came from immunoSEQ multiplex PCR; TCRdb stores just in-frame clones and leaves some out. The sample consists of tens of thousands of clones, around 79% of them appearing once. The sequencing input was PBMCs. These TCRs come from a woman aged 40-49 years in good health and CMV-seropositive. CDR3s include the opening cysteine and the closing phenylalanine or tryptophan. D genes are given only for firm matches. Rows give clone size only sometimes, using once, few, many, or a class for an expanded clone.

TRBJ2-7,TRBD1,TRBV29-1,NA,TGCAGCGCCCTAAAACCGGGACAGGTGTTGGGTGGGGAGCAGTACTTC,CSALKPGQVLGGEQYF
TRBJ1-5,NA,TRBV28,NA,TGTGCCAGCAGCCAAACAGGACGAAGCAATCAGCCCCAGCATTTT,CASSQTGRSNQPQHF
TRBJ2-7,NA,TRBV5-5,NA,TGTGCCAGCAGCTCCGACAGGTCCTACGAGCAGTACTTC,CASSSDRSYEQYF
TRBJ2-3,TRBD2,TRBV27,NA,TGTGCCACCTCACTAGCGCGGGACACAGATACGCAGTATTTT,CATSLARDTDTQYF
TRBJ1-5,NA,TRBV9,NA,TGTGCCAGCAGCCCTGGCAGTAGCAATCAGCCCCAGCATTTT,CASSPGSSNQPQHF
TRBJ1-3,NA,TRBV5-1,NA,TGCGCCAGCAGCTCGGACTGGTTCTCTGGAAACACCATATATTTT,CASSSDWFSGNTIYF
TRBJ2-7,TRBD2,TRBV27,once,TGTGCCAGCAGTTTAGGCGGGAGCACCTACGAGCAGTACTTC,CASSLGGSTYEQYF
TRBJ2-7,TRBD1,TRBV27,NA,TGTGCCAGCAGCCCCCGGACAGGGGGAAAGCAGTACTTC,CASSPRTGGKQYF
TRBJ2-7,TRBD1,TRBV11-2,NA,TGTGCCAGCAGCTTCGGACAGGGCTACGAGCAGTACTTC,CASSFGQGYEQYF
TRBJ2-7,NA,TRBV7-4,NA,TGTGCCAGCAGCCCCCAATCCCCCGAAATCCCGGAGGAGTACTTC,CASSPQSPEIPEEYF
TRBJ1-1,NA,TRBV21-1,few,TGTGCCAGCAGCAAAGGGACAGAGAACACTGAAGCTTTCTTT,CASSKGTENTEAFF
TRBJ2-7,TRBD1,TRBV10-3,NA,TGTGCCATCCGGAGGGGACAGGGGGGCGAGCAGTACTTC,CAIRRGQGGEQYF
TRBJ2-3,TRBD2,TRBV5-1,few,TGCGCCAGCAGCATTAGCGGGGGCAGCACAGATACGCAGTATTTT,CASSISGGSTDTQYF
TRBJ2-5,NA,TRBV7-9,NA,TGTGCCAGCAGCTTACTCGAGCCGGAGGAGACCCAGTACTTC,CASSLLEPEETQYF
TRBJ1-1,NA,TRBV28,NA,TGTGCCAGCAGTGGCGGGGGAACGACTTTCTTT,CASSGGGTTFF
TRBJ1-2,NA,TRBV15,NA,TGTGCCACCAGCAGCCAAGACAGCGACCGCTATGGCTACACCTTC,CATSSQDSDRYGYTF
TRBJ1-3,NA,TRBV29-1,NA,TGCAGCGTTGAAGATAACGCGGAGGGAAACACCATATATTTT,CSVEDNAEGNTIYF
TRBJ1-5,TRBD1,TRBV25-1,once,TGTGCCAGCACCACGGGACAGGTAAATCAGCCCCAGCATTTT,CASTTGQVNQPQHF
TRBJ1-1,NA,TRBV11-1,few,TGTGCCAGCAGCCGCTGGGGGGGTTTAAGGACTGAAGCTTTCTTT,CASSRWGGLRTEAFF
TRBJ1-2,TRBD1,TRBV5-1,NA,TGCGCCAGCAGCTCACCGGACAGGGGAGCCTATGGCTACACCTTC,CASSSPDRGAYGYTF
TRBJ1-6,NA,TRBV6-5,few,TGTGCCAGCAGTTATTTAAATTCACCCCTCCACTTT,CASSYLNSPLHF
TRBJ2-2,TRBD1,TRBV27,few,TGTGCCAGCAGTCGCCGGACAGGGGTGAACACCGGGGAGCTGTTTTTT,CASSRRTGVNTGELFF
TRBJ2-7,TRBD1,TRBV13,NA,TGTGCCAGCAGCTGGGACAGGGGGCGCCGATACGAGCAGTACTTC,CASSWDRGRRYEQYF
TRBJ1-5,NA,TRBV7-8,NA,TGTGCCAGCAGCCAGGTTGATCAGCCCCAGCATTTT,CASSQVDQPQHF
TRBJ1-1,NA,TRBV5-1,NA,TGCGCCAGCAGCATCCGGGACTCCGGGACTGAAGCTTTCTTT,CASSIRDSGTEAFF
TRBJ1-4,NA,TRBV2,NA,TGTGCCAGCAGCCACAGGGCACGGAATGAAAAACTGTTTTTT,CASSHRARNEKLFF
TRBJ2-7,TRBD1,TRBV7-9,NA,TGTGCCAGCAGCGAGGGACAGGGGCCCTACGAGCAGTACTTC,CASSEGQGPYEQYF
TRBJ1-1,NA,TRBV2,NA,TGTGCCAGCAGTGATCCCACAGCCGACATTACTGAAGCTTTCTTT,CASSDPTADITEAFF
TRBJ1-3,NA,TRBV7-9,NA,TGTGCCAGCAGCTTGACGACAGGCGATTACTCTGGAAACACCATATATTTT,CASSLTTGDYSGNTIYF